Below are 21 T cell receptor beta chains sequenced from a single sample in a study of blood T cell repertoires in COVID-19. The assay was immunoSEQ multiplex PCR, and TCRdb's table has in-frame clones only and misses some. Of around 6,500 clones in the sample, nearly 90% are singletons; the top ten hold about 10%. Source material: peripheral blood. These receptors were obtained from a man between 65 and 85 years old with active COVID-19.

The rearrangement uses TRBV6-2 or TRBV6-3 and TRBJ2-7, with D possibly TRBD1 on 6 matching bases. Germline V gene sequence: CDR1 MNHEY, CDR2 SVGEGT. CDR3 length: 13 residues. V was shortened by 6 bases and J by 1 base, with 10 bases between the two germline ends. Written as DNA, the CDR3 is TGTGCCAGCAGCCGACAGGAATCCTACGAGCAGTACTTC. Its translation is CASSRQESYEQYF.

V usage is TRBV6-5 and J usage is TRBJ1-6, with 7 positions matching TRBD1. V gave up 6 bases and J gave up 9 bases; unmatched junction bases: 8. Germline V gene lookup returns CDR1 MNHEY and CDR2 SVGAGI. The length of the CDR3 is 14 residues. The CDR3 nucleotides read TGTGCCAGCAGCCCCGACAGGGTAATTTCACCCCTCCACTTT. Its protein is CASSPDRVISPLHF.

The rearrangement joins TRBV2 to TRBJ2-7; TRBD1 aligns across 9 bases. Germline V gene lookup returns CDR1 SNHLY and CDR2 FYNNEI. Unmatched junction bases numbered 6, after V lost 2 bases and J lost 4 bases. The CDR3 spans 15 residues. In DNA, the CDR3 is TGTGCCAGCAGTGAAAGACAGGGGGGGATATACGAGCAGTACTTC. This codes for CASSERQGGIYEQYF.

The chain employs TRBV9 and TRBJ2-3; 12 nucleotides agree with TRBD2. V was clipped by 2 bases and J by 4 bases; unmatched bases: 17. This CDR3 spans 20 amino acids. CDR1 is SGDLS and CDR2 is YYNGEE in the germline V gene. CDR3 sequence: CASSVHGLAGPTNVADTQYF. The CDR3 DNA sequence: TGTGCCAGCAGCGTGCACGGACTAGCGGGGCCTACCAATGTTGCAGATACGCAGTATTTT.

The gene calls are TRBV9 and TRBJ1-1; D may be TRBD1 (5 bases). Trimming left V 4 bases short and J 4 bases short, with 11 bases between. Germline V gives CDR1 SGDLS, CDR2 YYNGEE. This CDR3 has 13 residues. The DNA of the CDR3 is TGTGCCAGCAGCCCGACAGTGGGCACTGAAGCTTTCTTT. Translating gives CASSPTVGTEAFF.

J is TRBJ2-5 and V is TRBV19, with a weak D call TRBD2 (5 bases). Germline V gene lookup returns CDR1 LNHDA and CDR2 SQIVND (reference sequence). The CDR3 spans 14 residues. Trimming removed 7 bases from V and 1 base from J, with 13 bases in between. CDR3 protein: CASKAGGLQETQYF. The CDR3 coding sequence is TGTGCCAGTAAAGCCGGCGGGCTCCAAGAGACCCAGTACTTC.

The chain carries TRBV2 and TRBJ1-1; 9 bases match TRBD1. The CDR3 runs to 15 residues. V lost 7 bases, J lost 4 bases, and 10 bases stayed unmatched. Germline V gene lookup returns CDR1 SNHLY and CDR2 FYNNEI. CDR3: CASTQQGAFSTEAFF. The CDR3, as DNA: TGTGCCAGCACTCAACAGGGGGCATTTTCCACTGAAGCTTTCTTT. The complete variable domain, with remaining parts taken from reference TRBV2 and TRBJ1-1, reads EPEVTQTPSHQVTQMGQEVILRCVPISNHLYFYWYRQILGQKVEFLVSFYNNEISEKSEIFDDQFSVERPDGSNFTLKIRSTKLEDSAMYFCASTQQGAFSTEAFFGQGTRLTVV.

The chain has TRBV4-2 and TRBJ2-3; 13 positions agree with TRBD2. V lost 0 bases and J lost 2; bases outside the gene matches: 5. The CDR3 consists of 18 residues. Germline lookup yields CDR1 LGHNA and CDR2 YNFKEQ. CDR3 sequence reads: CASSQDPTSGGATDTQYF. The CDR3 bases are TGTGCCAGCAGCCAAGACCCAACTAGCGGGGGGGCCACAGATACGCAGTATTTT.

J is TRBJ1-6 and V is TRBV30; D remains unclear. V gave up 1 base and J gave up 6 bases, with 16 bases separating them. The CDR3 is 16 residues long. CDR1 GTSNPN and CDR2 SVGIG come from the germline V gene (reference sequence). Written as DNA, the CDR3 is TGTGCCTGGAGTGCCCCCCCCGAGTTCATTAATTCACCCCTCCACTTT. Translated, it gives CAWSAPPEFINSPLHF.

The J gene is TRBJ1-2, the V gene TRBV19; D might be TRBD1 (5 bases). Germline loops: CDR1 LNHDA, CDR2 SQIVND (reference sequence). The germline V and J ends were trimmed by 7 bases and 4 bases, with 16 bases remaining between them. The CDR3 consists of 14 residues. The CDR3 sequence is CASNGAGRTYGYTF. Here the CDR3 DNA reads TGTGCCAGTAATGGGGCAGGGAGGACCTATGGCTACACCTTC.

This clone was seen only a few times. The rearrangement uses TRBV5-1 and TRBJ2-1; D ambiguous. V lost 2 bases, J lost 4 bases, and 13 bases lay in between. Germline CDR1 and CDR2: SGHRS and YFSETQ. The CDR3 consists of 15 residues. The CDR3 DNA reads as TGCGCCAGCAGCTTTAGTTCTCCGCTGTACAATGAGCAGTTCTTC. It specifies CASSFSSPLYNEQFF.

The gene calls are TRBV30 and TRBJ1-5; 7 bases map to TRBD1. V shed 6 bases and J 2 bases; nucleotides not matched to a gene: 4. The CDR3 is made up of 13 amino acids. Germline V gene sequence: CDR1 GTSNPN, CDR2 SVGIG (reference sequence). The CDR3: CACRTGGNQPQHF. In DNA, the CDR3 is TGTGCCTGTAGGACAGGCGGCAATCAGCCCCAGCATTTT.

V usage is TRBV6-5 and J usage is TRBJ2-3; 10 nucleotides agree with TRBD2. Looked up from germline, CDR1 is MNHEY and CDR2 is SVGAGI. The junction had 2 bases not matched to a gene; V was cut back by 5 bases and J by 3 bases. CDR3 length equals 14 residues. CDR3 sequence reads: CASSPSGGTDTQYF. The CDR3 DNA reads as TGTGCCAGCAGTCCTAGCGGGGGTACAGATACGCAGTATTTT.

The chain has TRBV3-1 (or the pseudogene TRBV3-2) and TRBJ1-5, with a weak D call TRBD1 (6 bases). Trimming took 5 bases from V and 4 from J, leaving 18 bases between them. This CDR3 has 16 amino acids. CDR1 and CDR2 (germline): LGHDT, YNNKEL (reference sequence). CDR3: CASSARGGRGNQPQHF. The CDR3 DNA sequence: TGTGCCAGCAGCGCCCGAGGGGGAAGAGGGAATCAGCCCCAGCATTTT.

CDR3 sequence (DNA): TGTGCCAGCAGCCAAGATCGAGGGTTTGGAAACACCATATATTTT. This translates into CASSQDRGFGNTIYF. The chain has TRBV14 and TRBJ1-3, with D unresolved. CDR3 length equals 15 residues. The germline V gene has CDR1 SGHDN and CDR2 FVKESK. With 0 bases removed from V and 3 bases from J, the gap between germline ends came to 9 bases.

The V call is TRBV5-1, the J call TRBJ2-7, with D possibly matching TRBD1 (6 bases). CDR1 is SGHRS and CDR2 is YFSETQ in the germline V gene. This CDR3 spans 14 amino acids. Trimming removed 4 bases at V and 3 bases at J, with 14 bases between. The CDR3 DNA sequence: TGCGCCAGCAGCGTGACAGGTAACGGCTACGAGCAGTACTTC. It specifies CASSVTGNGYEQYF. The full variable domain, in which reference TRBV5-1 and TRBJ2-7 provide the parts outside the CDR3, is KAGVTQTPRYLIKTRGQQVTLSCSPISGHRSVSWYQQTPGQGLQFLFEYFSETQRNKGNFPGRFSGRQFSNSRSEMNVSTLELGDSALYLCASSVTGNGYEQYFGPGTRLTVT.

CDR3 nucleotide sequence: TGCGCCAGCAGCCAAGATTCGACAGGGCCGTCCTACGAGCAGTACTTC. It is translated as CASSQDSTGPSYEQYF. The chain combines TRBV4-3 with TRBJ2-7; 7 bases match TRBD1. With 0 bases clipped from V and 1 base from J, the junction kept 6 bases outside the gene matches. The CDR3 extends over 16 amino acids. Germline V gives CDR1 LGHNA, CDR2 YSLEER.

This sequence joins TRBV6-6 and TRBJ1-1; D gene ambiguous. The CDR3 runs to 13 residues. The V end lost 5 bases, the J end lost 1 base, and 8 bases lay between the germline ends. Germline lookup yields CDR1 MNHNY and CDR2 SVGAGI (reference sequence). In DNA, the CDR3 is TGTGCCAGCAGTAGCCCAGGGAACACTGAAGCTTTCTTT. Translation gives CASSSPGNTEAFF.

This clone has only one observation. This chain joins TRBV12-3 or TRBV12-4 and TRBJ2-1; a possible D gene is TRBD2 (6 bases). The CDR3 is 11 residues long. V shed 5 bases and J shed 8 bases, with 7 bases lying between them. In DNA, the CDR3 is TGTGCCAGCAGTGGAGGGCATGAGCAGTTCTTC. Translating it yields CASSGGHEQFF.

This chain uses TRBV5-1 with TRBJ2-1, with D possibly being TRBD2 (5 bases). Germline values: CDR1 SGHRS, CDR2 YFSETQ. The CDR3 covers 15 residues. The germline V and J ends were trimmed by 0 bases and 3 bases, with 10 bases remaining between them. CDR3 bases: TGCGCCAGCAGCTTGGCCGGGAACCTCTACAATGAGCAGTTCTTC. Translating it yields CASSLAGNLYNEQFF.

V and J are TRBV19 and TRBJ2-7; perhaps TRBD1 as D (5 bases). Germline V gives CDR1 LNHDA, CDR2 SQIVND (reference sequence). V was pared by 1 base and J by 3 bases, with 10 bases between. The CDR3 covers 14 residues. The CDR3 region is CASSIGTGYYEQYF. CDR3 sequence (DNA): TGTGCCAGTAGTATAGGAACAGGTTACTACGAGCAGTACTTC.